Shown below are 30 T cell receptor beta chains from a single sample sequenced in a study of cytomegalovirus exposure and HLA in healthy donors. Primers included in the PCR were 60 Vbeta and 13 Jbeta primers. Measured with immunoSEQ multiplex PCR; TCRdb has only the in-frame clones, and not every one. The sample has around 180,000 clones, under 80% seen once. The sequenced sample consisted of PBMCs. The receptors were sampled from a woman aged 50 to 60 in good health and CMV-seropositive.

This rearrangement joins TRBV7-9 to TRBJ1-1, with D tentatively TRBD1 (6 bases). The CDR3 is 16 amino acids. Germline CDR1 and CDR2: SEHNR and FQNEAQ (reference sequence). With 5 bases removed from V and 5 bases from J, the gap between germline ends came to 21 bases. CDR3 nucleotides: TGTGCCAGCAGCACCGAGGGGGACGGGGTAAGAACTGAAGCTTTCTTT. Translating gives CASSTEGDGVRTEAFF.

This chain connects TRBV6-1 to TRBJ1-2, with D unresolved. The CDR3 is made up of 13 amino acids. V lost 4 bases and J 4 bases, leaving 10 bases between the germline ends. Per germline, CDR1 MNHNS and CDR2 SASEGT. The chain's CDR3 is CASSVGGLYGYTF. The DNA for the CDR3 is TGTGCCAGCAGTGTTGGAGGGCTCTATGGCTACACCTTC.

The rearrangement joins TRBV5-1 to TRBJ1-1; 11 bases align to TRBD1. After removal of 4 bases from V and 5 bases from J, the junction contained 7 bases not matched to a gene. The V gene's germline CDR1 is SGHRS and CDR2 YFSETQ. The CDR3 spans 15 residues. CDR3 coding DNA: TGCGCCAGCAGCGTAGGGGACAGGGGGGGGACTGAAGCTTTCTTT. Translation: CASSVGDRGGTEAFF.

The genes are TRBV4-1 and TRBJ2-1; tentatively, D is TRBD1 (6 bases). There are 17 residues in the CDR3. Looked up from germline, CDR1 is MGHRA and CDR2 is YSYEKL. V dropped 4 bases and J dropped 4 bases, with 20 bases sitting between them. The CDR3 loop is CASSPASGVPLYNEQFF. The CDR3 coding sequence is TGCGCCAGCAGCCCCGCCTCAGGGGTCCCCTTATACAATGAGCAGTTCTTC.

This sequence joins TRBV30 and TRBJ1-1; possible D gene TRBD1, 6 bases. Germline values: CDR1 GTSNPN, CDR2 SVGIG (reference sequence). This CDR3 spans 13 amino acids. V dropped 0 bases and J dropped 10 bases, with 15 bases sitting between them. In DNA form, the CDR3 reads TGTGCCTGGAGTGTACGGGGGGGGGCCGGAGCTTTCTTT. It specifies CAWSVRGGAGAFF.

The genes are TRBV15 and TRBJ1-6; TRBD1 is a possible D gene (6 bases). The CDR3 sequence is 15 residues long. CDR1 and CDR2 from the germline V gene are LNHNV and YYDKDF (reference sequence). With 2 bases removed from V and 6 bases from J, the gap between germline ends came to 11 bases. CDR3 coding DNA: TGTGCCACCAGCAGAAGCAGGGGCTTTAATTCACCCCTCCACTTT. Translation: CATSRSRGFNSPLHF.

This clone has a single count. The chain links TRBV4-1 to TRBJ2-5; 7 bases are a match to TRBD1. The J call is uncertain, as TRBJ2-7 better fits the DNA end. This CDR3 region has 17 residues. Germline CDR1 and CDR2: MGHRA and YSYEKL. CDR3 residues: CASSLGLSGQRSYEQYF. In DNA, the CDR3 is TGCGCCAGCAGCCTCGGCCTTTCGGGACAGCGATCCTACGAGCAGTACTTC.

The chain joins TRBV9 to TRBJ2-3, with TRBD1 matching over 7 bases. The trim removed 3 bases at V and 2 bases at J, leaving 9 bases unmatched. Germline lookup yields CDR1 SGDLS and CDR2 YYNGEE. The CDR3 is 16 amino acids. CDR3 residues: CASSETFGTATDTQYF. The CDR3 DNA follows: TGTGCCAGCAGCGAGACCTTCGGGACAGCCACAGATACGCAGTATTTT.

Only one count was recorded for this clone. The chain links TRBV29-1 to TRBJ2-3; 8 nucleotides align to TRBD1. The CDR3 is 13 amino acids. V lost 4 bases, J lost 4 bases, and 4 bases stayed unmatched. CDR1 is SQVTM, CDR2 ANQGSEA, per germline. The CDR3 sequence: CSVGGQGPDTQYF. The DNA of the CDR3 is TGCAGCGTTGGTGGACAGGGCCCAGATACGCAGTATTTT.

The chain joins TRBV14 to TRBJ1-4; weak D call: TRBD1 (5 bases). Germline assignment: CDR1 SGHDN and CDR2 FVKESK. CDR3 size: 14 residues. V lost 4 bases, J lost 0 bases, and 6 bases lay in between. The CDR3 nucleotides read TGTGCCAGCAGCCGGACAACAACTAATGAAAAACTGTTTTTT. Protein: CASSRTTTNEKLFF.

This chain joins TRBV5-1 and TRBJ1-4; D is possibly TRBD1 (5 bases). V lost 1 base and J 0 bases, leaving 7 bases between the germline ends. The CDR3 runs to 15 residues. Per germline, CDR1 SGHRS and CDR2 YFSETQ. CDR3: CASSLQGATNEKLFF. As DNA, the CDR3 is TGCGCCAGCAGCTTGCAGGGTGCAACTAATGAAAAACTGTTTTTT.

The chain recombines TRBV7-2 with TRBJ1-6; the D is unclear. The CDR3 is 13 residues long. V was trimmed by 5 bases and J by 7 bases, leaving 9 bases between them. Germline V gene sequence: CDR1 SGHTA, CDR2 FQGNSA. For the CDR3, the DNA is TGTGCCAGCAGCCCCCGGGGAAATTCACCCCTCCACTTT. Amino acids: CASSPRGNSPLHF. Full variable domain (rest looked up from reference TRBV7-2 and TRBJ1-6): GAGVSQSPSNKVTEKGKDVELRCDPISGHTALYWYRQSLGQGLEFLIYFQGNSAPDKSGLPSDRFSAERTGGSVSTLTIQRTQQEDSAVYLCASSPRGNSPLHFGNGTRLTVT.

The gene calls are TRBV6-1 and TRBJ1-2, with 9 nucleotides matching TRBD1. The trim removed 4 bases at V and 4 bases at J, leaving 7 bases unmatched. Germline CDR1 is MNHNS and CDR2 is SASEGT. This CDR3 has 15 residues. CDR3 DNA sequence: TGTGCCAGCAGTGGGGGGACAGGGCCTGTCTATGGCTACACCTTC. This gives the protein CASSGGTGPVYGYTF.

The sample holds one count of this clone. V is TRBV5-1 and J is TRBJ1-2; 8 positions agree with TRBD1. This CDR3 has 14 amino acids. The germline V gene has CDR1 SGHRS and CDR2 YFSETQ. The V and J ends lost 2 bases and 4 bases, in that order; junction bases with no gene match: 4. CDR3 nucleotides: TGCGCCAGCAGCTTAGACAGGGGTACCTATGGCTACACCTTC. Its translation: CASSLDRGTYGYTF.

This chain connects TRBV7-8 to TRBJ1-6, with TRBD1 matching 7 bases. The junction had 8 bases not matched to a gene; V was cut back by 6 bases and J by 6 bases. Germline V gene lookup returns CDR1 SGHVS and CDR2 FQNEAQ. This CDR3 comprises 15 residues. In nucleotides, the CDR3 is TGTGCCAGCAGTCTCCTGGGACAGTCTAATTCACCCCTCCACTTT. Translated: CASSLLGQSNSPLHF.

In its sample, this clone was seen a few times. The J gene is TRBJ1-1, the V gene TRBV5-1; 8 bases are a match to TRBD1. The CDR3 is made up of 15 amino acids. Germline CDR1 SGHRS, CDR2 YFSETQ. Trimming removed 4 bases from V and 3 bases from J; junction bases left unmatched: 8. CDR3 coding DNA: TGCGCCAGCAGCAAAGGGACAGGTTGGGACACTGAAGCTTTCTTT. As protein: CASSKGTGWDTEAFF.

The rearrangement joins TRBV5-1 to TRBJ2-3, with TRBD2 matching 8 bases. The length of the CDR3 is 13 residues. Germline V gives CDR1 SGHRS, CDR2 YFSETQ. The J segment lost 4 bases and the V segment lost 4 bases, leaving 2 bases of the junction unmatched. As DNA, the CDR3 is TGCGCCAGCAGCGGCGGGGGGTCAGATACGCAGTATTTT. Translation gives CASSGGGSDTQYF.

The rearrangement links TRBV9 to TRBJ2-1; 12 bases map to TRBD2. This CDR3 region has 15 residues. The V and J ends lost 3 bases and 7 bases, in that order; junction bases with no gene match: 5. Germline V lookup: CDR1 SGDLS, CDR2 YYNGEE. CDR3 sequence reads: CASSATSGGVNEQFF. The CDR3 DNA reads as TGTGCCAGCAGCGCGACTAGCGGGGGAGTTAATGAGCAGTTCTTC.

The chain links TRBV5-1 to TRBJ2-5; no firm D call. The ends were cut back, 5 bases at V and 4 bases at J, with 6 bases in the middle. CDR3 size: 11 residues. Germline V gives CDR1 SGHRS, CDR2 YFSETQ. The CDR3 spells CASSPGETQYF. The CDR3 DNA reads TGCGCCAGCAGTCCCGGAGAGACCCAGTACTTC. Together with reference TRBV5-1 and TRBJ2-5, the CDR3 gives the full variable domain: KAGVTQTPRYLIKTRGQQVTLSCSPISGHRSVSWYQQTPGQGLQFLFEYFSETQRNKGNFPGRFSGRQFSNSRSEMNVSTLELGDSALYLCASSPGETQYFGPGTRLLVL.

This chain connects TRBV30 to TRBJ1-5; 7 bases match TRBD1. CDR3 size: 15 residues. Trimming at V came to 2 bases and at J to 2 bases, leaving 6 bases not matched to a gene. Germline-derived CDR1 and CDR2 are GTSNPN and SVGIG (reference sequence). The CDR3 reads CAWSTRGQGNQPQHF. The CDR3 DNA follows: TGTGCCTGGAGTACCCGTGGACAGGGCAATCAGCCCCAGCATTTT.

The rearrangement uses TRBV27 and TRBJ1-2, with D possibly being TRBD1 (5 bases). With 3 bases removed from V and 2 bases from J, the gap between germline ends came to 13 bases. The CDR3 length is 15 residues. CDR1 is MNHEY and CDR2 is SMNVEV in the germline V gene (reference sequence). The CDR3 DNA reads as TGTGCCAGCAGTTTGGCAGGGTCTTCGAACTATGGCTACACCTTC. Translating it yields CASSLAGSSNYGYTF.

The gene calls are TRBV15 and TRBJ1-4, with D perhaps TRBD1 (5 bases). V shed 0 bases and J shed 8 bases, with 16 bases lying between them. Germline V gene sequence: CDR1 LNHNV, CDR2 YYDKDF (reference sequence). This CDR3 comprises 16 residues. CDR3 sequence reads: CATSRDLFMKGEKLFF. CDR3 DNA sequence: TGTGCCACCAGCAGAGATCTTTTCATGAAGGGGGAAAAACTGTTTTTT.

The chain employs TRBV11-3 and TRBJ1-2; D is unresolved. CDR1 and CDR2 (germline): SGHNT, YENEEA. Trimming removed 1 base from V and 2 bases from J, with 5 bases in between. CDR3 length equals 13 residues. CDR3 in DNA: TGTGCCAGCAGCTTAGGACTGAACTATGGCTACACCTTC. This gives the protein CASSLGLNYGYTF.

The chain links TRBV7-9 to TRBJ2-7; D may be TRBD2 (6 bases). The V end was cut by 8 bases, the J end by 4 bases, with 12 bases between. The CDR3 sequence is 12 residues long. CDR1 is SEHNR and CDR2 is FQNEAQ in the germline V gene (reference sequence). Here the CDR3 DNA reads TGTGCCAGCGGACTACAGCCTTACGAGCAGTACTTC. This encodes CASGLQPYEQYF.

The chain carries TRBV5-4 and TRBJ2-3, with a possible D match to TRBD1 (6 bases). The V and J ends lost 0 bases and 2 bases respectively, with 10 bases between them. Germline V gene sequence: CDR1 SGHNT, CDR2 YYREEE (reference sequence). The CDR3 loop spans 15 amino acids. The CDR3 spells CASSLVGASTDTQYF. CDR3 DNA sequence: TGTGCCAGCAGCTTGGTGGGGGCCTCCACAGATACGCAGTATTTT.

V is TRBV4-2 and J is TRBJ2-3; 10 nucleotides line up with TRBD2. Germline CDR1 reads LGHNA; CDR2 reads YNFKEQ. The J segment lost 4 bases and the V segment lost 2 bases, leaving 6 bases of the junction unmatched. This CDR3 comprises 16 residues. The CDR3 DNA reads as TGTGCCAGCAGCCAACCCTCGAGCGGGGGGGCAGATACGCAGTATTTT. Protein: CASSQPSSGGADTQYF.

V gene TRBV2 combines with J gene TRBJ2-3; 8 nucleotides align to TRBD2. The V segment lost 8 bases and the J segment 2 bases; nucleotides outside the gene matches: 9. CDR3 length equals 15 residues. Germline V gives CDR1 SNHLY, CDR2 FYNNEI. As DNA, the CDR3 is TGTGCCAGCGGGGGTAGCGGGGCGTACACAGATACGCAGTATTTT. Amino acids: CASGGSGAYTDTQYF.

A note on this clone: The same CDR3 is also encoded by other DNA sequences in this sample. CDR3 nucleotides: TGTGCCAGCAGTTCGACCGGGACTAGCGGGATCCATGAGCAGTTCTTC. This encodes CASSSTGTSGIHEQFF. The chain carries TRBV7-9 and TRBJ2-1; 13 positions match TRBD2. V shed 6 bases and J 8 bases; nucleotides not matched to a gene: 10. Germline V gene sequence: CDR1 SEHNR, CDR2 FQNEAQ (reference sequence). The length of the CDR3 is 16 residues.

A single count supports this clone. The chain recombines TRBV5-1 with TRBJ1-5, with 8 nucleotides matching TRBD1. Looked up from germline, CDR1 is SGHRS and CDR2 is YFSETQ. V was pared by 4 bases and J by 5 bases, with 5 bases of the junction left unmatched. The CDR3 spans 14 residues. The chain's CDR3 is CASSEGQADQPQHF. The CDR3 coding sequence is TGCGCCAGCAGCGAGGGACAGGCAGATCAGCCCCAGCATTTT.

The CDR3 coding sequence is TGCGCCAGCAGCTTGGAGACAGGGGGCGGAGAGACCCAGTACTTC. Translating gives CASSLETGGGETQYF. This chain links TRBV5-1 with TRBJ2-5; 10 bases match TRBD1. From germline, CDR1 is SGHRS and CDR2 YFSETQ. This CDR3 is 15 amino acids long. The V gene end was trimmed by 0 bases and the J gene end by 4 bases; junction bases not matched to a gene: 3.